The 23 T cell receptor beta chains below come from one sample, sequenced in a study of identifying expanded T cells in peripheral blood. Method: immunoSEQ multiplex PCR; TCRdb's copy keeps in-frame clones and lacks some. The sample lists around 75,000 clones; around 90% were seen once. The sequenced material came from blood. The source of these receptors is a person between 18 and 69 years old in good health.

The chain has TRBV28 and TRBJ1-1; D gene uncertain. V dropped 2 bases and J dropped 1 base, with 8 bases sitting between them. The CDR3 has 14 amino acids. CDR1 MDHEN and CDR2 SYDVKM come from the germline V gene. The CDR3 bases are TGTGCCAGCAGTTTAGGGAACCCGAACACTGAAGCTTTCTTT. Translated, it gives CASSLGNPNTEAFF.

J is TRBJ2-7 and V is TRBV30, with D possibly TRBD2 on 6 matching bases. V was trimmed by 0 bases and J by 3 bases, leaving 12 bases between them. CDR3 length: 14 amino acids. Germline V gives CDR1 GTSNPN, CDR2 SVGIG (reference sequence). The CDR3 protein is CAWSVGGEVYEQYF. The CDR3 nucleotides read TGTGCCTGGAGTGTAGGTGGGGAGGTCTACGAGCAGTACTTC.

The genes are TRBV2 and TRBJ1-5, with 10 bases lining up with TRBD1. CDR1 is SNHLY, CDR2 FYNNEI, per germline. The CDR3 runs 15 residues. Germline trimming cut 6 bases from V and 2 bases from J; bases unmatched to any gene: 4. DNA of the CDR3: TGTGCCAGCAGAGGGGGGACAGGGGGCAATCAGCCCCAGCATTTT. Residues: CASRGGTGGNQPQHF.

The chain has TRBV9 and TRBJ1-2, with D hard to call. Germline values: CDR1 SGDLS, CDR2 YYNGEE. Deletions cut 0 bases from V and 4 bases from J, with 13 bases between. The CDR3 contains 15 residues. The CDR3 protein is CASSVEEFGSYGYTF. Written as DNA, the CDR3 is TGTGCCAGCAGCGTAGAAGAGTTCGGTTCCTATGGCTACACCTTC. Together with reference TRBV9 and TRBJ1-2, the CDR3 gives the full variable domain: DSGVTQTPKHLITATGQRVTLRCSPRSGDLSVYWYQQSLDQGLQFLIQYYNGEERAKGNILERFSAQQFPDLHSELNLSSLELGDSALYFCASSVEEFGSYGYTFGSGTRLTVV.

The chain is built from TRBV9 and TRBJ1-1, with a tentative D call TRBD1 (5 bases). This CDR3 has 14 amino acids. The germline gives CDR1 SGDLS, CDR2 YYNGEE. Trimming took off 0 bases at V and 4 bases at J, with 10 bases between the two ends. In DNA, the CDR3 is TGTGCCAGCAGCGTAGCTACAGGTTTCACTGAAGCTTTCTTT. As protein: CASSVATGFTEAFF.

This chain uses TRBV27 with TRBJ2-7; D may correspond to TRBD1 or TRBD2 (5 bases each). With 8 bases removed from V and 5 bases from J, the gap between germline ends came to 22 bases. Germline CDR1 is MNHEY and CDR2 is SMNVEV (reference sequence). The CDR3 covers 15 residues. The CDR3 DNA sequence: TGTGCCAGCGGTGCCGCCGGGACGGCGAAGGACGAGCAGTACTTC. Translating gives CASGAAGTAKDEQYF.

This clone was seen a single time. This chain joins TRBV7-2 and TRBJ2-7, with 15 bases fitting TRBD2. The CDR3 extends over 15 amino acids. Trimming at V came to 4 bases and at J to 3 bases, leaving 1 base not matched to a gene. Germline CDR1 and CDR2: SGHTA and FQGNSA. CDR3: CASSWGLAGGYEQYF. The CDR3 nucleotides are TGTGCCAGCAGCTGGGGACTAGCGGGGGGCTACGAGCAGTACTTC.

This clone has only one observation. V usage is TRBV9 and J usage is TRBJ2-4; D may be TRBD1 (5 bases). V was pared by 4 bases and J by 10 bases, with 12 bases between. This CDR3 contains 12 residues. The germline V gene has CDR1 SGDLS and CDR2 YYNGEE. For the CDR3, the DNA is TGTGCCAGCAGCCCACACCCAGGGATTCAGTACTTC. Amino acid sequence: CASSPHPGIQYF.

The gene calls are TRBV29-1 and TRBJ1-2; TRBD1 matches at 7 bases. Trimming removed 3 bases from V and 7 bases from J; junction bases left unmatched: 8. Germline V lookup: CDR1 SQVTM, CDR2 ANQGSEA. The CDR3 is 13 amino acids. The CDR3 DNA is TGCAGCGTTGAGATAGACAGGGCCGGTGGCTACACCTTC. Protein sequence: CSVEIDRAGGYTF.

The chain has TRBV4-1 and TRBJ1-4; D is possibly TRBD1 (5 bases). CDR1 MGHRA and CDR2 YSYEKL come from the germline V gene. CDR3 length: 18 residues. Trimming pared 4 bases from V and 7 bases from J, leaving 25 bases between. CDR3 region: CASSLVPGPLLTSEKLFF. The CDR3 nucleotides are TGCGCCAGCAGCCTGGTACCGGGACCCCTATTAACGAGTGAAAAACTGTTTTTT.

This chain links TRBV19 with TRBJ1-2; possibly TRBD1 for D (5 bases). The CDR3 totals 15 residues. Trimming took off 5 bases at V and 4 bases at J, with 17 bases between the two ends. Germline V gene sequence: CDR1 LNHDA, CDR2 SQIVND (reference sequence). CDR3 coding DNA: TGTGCCAGTAGTCTTACAGGTTCTCTCTTCTATGGCTACACCTTC. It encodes CASSLTGSLFYGYTF. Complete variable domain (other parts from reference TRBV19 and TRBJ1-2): DGGITQSPKYLFRKEGQNVTLSCEQNLNHDAMYWYRQDPGQGLRLIYYSQIVNDFQKGDIAEGYSVSREKKESFPLTVTSAQKNPTAFYLCASSLTGSLFYGYTFGSGTRLTVV.

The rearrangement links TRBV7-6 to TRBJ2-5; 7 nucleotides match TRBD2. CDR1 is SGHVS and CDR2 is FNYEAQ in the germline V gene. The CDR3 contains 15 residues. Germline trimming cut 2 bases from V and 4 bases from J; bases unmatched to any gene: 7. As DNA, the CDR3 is TGTGCCAGCAGCTTATTCCGGGGGGAAGGAGAGACCCAGTACTTC. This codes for CASSLFRGEGETQYF. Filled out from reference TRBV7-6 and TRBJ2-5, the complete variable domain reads GAGVSQSPRYKVTKRGQDVALRCDPISGHVSLYWYRQALGQGPEFLTYFNYEAQQDKSGLPNDRFSAERPEGSISTLTIQRTEQRDSAMYRCASSLFRGEGETQYFGPGTRLLVL.

The CDR3 DNA sequence: TGCGCCAGCAGCTGGACAGGGGGGGAGAACACTGAAGCTTTCTTT. Protein: CASSWTGGENTEAFF. The chain links TRBV4-3 to TRBJ1-1; 10 nucleotides line up with TRBD1. V shed 5 bases and J 1 base; nucleotides not matched to a gene: 4. This CDR3 spans 15 amino acids. CDR1 and CDR2 (germline): LGHNA, YSLEER.

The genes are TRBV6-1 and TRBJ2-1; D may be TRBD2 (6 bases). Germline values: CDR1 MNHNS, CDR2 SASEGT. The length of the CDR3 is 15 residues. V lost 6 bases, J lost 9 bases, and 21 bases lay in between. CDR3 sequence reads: CASRPQRATPGEQFF. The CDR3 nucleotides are TGTGCCAGCAGACCTCAGCGGGCCACTCCAGGTGAGCAGTTCTTC.

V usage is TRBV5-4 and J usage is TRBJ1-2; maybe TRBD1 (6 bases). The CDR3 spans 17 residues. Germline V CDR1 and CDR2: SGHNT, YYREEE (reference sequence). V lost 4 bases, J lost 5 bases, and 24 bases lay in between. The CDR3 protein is CASSPDTDMTGIYGYTF. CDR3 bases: TGTGCCAGCAGCCCTGACACCGATATGACAGGCATTTATGGCTACACCTTC.

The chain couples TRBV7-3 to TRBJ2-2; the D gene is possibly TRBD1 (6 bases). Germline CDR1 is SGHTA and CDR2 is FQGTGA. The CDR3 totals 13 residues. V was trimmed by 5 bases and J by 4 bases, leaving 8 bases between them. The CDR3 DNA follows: TGTGCCAGCAGCCTACAGGGCACCGGGGAGCTGTTTTTT. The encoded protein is CASSLQGTGELFF.

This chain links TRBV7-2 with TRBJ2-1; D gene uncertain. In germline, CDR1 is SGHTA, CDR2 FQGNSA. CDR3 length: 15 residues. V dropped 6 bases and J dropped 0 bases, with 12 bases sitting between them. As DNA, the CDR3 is TGTGCCAGCAGGTTACGGGCGCTCTCCTACAATGAGCAGTTCTTC. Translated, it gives CASRLRALSYNEQFF.

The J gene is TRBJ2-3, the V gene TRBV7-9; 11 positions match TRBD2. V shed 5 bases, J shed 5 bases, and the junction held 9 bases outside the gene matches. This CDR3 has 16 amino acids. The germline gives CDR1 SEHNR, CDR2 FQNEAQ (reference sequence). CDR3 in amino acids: CASSPAGTSGQDTQYF. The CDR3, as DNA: TGTGCCAGCAGCCCCGCCGGGACTAGCGGTCAAGATACGCAGTATTTT.

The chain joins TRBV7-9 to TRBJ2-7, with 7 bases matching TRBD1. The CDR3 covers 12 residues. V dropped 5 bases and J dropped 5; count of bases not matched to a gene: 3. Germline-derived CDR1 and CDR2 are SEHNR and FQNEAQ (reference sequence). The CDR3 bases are TGTGCCAGCAGCAAACAGGGGAACGAGCAGTACTTC. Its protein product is CASSKQGNEQYF.

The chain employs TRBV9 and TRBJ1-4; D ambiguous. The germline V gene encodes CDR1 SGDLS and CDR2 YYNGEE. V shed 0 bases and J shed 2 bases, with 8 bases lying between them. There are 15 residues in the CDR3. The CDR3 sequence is CASSVGAGTNEKLFF. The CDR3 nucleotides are TGTGCCAGCAGCGTAGGTGCAGGCACTAATGAAAAACTGTTTTTT.

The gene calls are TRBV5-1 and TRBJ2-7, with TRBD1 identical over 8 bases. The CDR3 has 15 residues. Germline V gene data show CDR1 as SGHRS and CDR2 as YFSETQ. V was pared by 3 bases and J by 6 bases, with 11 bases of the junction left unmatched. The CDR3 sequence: CASSSDRGRVAEQYF. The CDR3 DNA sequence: TGCGCCAGCAGCTCCGACAGGGGACGGGTGGCCGAGCAGTACTTC.

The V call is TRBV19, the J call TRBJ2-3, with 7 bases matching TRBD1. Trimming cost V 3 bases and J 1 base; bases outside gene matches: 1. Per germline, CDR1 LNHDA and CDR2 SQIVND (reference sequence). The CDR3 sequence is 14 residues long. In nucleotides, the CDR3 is TGTGCCAGTAGTATTCAGGGGGGCACAGATACGCAGTATTTT. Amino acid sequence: CASSIQGGTDTQYF.

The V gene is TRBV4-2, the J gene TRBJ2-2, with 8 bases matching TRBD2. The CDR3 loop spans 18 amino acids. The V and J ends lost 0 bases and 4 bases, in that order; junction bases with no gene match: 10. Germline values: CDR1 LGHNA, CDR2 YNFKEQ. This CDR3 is CASSQENLAGAGTGELFF. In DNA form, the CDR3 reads TGTGCCAGCAGCCAAGAGAACCTAGCGGGCGCAGGCACCGGGGAGCTGTTTTTT.